In this sample, the clone carrying this T cell receptor (beta chain) turned up a few times. Its target is unknown. This table comes from immunoSEQ multiplex PCR, and its TCRdb copy is limited to in-frame clones, with some not included. The sample has around 18,000 clones, approximately 82% seen once. These data originate in a study of graft-versus-host responses after intestinal transplantation. Study results and limitations: The recipient marrow held GvH clones, and some of them showed up first in ileum or blood. Graft-donor T cell macrochimerism in patients accompanied high graft-versus-host to host-versus-graft clonal ratios in allografts.

The V gene's germline CDR1 is SQVTM and CDR2 ANQGSEA. The CDR3 length is 13 residues. Trimming removed 8 bases from V and 4 bases from J, with 16 bases in between. Intraepithelial lymphocytes and lamina propria lymphocytes were released through processing of graft tissue. The sequence derives from a human patient who received an intestinal transplant, so some T cells may come from the graft donor. This chain joins TRBV29-1 and TRBJ2-3; unclear D gene. The source was ileum tissue, collected 17 days after transplant. CDR3 DNA sequence: TGCAGCTCCCTCCGGACCACGCCAGATACGCAGTATTTT. Translation gives CSSLRTTPDTQYF.